The present T cell receptor (beta chain) was sequenced within a study of T cells in Graves' hyperthyroidism and ophthalmopathy. Study summary: It was at initial diagnosis, before any treatment, that peripheral blood was collected. Findings and limits, study-wide: Ophthalmopathy was distinguished from stable hyperthyroidism by 13 V-J signatures.

PBMCs were obtained from about 9 ml fresh peripheral blood. Per the germline V gene, CDR1 is SGHTA and CDR2 is FQGTGA. The CDR3 extends over 14 amino acids. The trim removed 4 bases at V and 8 bases at J, leaving 9 bases unmatched. This clonotype was recorded many times. The antigen remains unidentified. Amplified TCR beta CDR3 regions derived from RNA transcripts. An initial round of RT-PCR targeting the TCR CDR3 relied on the HTBI primer set. Each CDR3 protein is one row after TCRdb ran MiXCR on the multiplex PCR reads. The sample has 640,000 or so distinct CDR3 sequences, 14% to 15% seen once; the top ten hold approximately 4.3%.

This TCR came from a woman aged 40 to 50 with Graves' ophthalmopathy. Sequencing was done on a sample of blood. The J gene is TRBJ2-7, the V gene TRBV7-3; TRBD2 matches 9 bases. The CDR3 sequence: CASSSLAGVTQQYF. CDR3 sequence (DNA): TGTGCCAGCAGCTCCTTAGCGGGAGTAACTCAGCAGTACTTC.